This is a list of T cell receptor beta chains from one sample in a study of blood T cell repertoires in COVID-19. Method: immunoSEQ multiplex PCR; TCRdb's copy keeps in-frame clones and lacks some. Here the sample spans about 300,000 clones, roughly nine tenths being singletons. The sample consisted of peripheral blood. The receptors shown here come from a man aged 18 to 30 with active or convalescent COVID-19. Each CDR3 is given with its conserved first and last residue. D genes are given only for firm matches. Size tells how often a clone was seen (once, few, many) or the class of an expanded clone, and some rows leave it out.

TRBJ1-4 TRBD1 TRBV6-1 . CASSDTGATNEKLFF TGTGCCAGCAGTGACACAGGGGCAACTAATGAAAAACTGTTTTTT
TRBJ2-1 TRBD2 TRBV20-1 . CSASPWRGAGNEQFF TGCAGTGCTAGTCCTTGGCGGGGGGCGGGTAATGAGCAGTTCTTC
TRBJ2-1 TRBD2 TRBV24-1 . CATSDPSGSPYNEQFF TGTGCCACCAGTGACCCAAGCGGGAGCCCTTACAATGAGCAGTTCTTC
TRBJ1-3 . TRBV19 . CASGVGYGNTIYF TGTGCCAGTGGTGTAGGCTACGGAAACACCATATATTTT
TRBJ1-4 . TRBV14 . CASSQGQRIVEKLFF TGTGCCAGCAGCCAAGGCCAGCGGATAGTCGAAAAACTGTTTTTT
TRBJ2-5 TRBD1 TRBV6-2/TRBV6-3 . CASSRTGTGQETQYF TGTGCCAGCAGTCGAACCGGGACAGGACAAGAGACCCAGTACTTC
TRBJ1-4 . TRBV15 few CATSRPTENEKLFF TGTGCCACCAGCAGGCCGACAGAAAATGAAAAACTGTTTTTT
TRBJ2-7 . TRBV29-1 . CSVDHGAGNEQYF TGCAGCGTTGACCACGGCGCAGGGAACGAGCAGTACTTC
TRBJ1-4 . TRBV12-3/TRBV12-4 . CASSSSTNEKLFF TGTGCCAGCAGTTCTTCAACTAATGAAAAACTGTTTTTT
TRBJ1-5 . TRBV15 . CATSRDRQPQHF TGTGCCACCAGCAGAGATCGTCAGCCCCAGCATTTT
TRBJ2-4 TRBD1 TRBV27 few CASSRAGQQGAKNIQYF TGTGCCAGCAGCCGCGCCGGCCAACAGGGGGCCAAAAACATTCAGTACTTC
TRBJ2-2 . TRBV9 . CASSVVANAGELFF TGTGCCAGCAGCGTAGTAGCGAACGCCGGGGAGCTGTTTTTT
TRBJ2-7 . TRBV20-1 . CSASAGLPAYEQYF TGCAGTGCTAGTGCGGGACTCCCCGCCTACGAGCAGTACTTC
TRBJ2-7 . TRBV9 . CASSVRPGGYEQYF TGTGCCAGCAGCGTTCGACCAGGAGGCTACGAGCAGTACTTC
TRBJ2-7 TRBD1 TRBV5-4 . CASSLQGALIQYF TGTGCCAGCAGCTTACAGGGGGCCCTTATTCAGTACTTC
TRBJ1-3 . TRBV18 . CATFDTIYF TGTGCCACCTTTGACACCATATATTTT
TRBJ2-7 TRBD1 TRBV5-1 . CASSFALGQGANEQYF TGCGCCAGCAGCTTCGCGCTGGGACAGGGGGCTAACGAGCAGTACTTC
TRBJ1-5 . TRBV15 . CATSKTNRFSNQPQHF TGTGCCACCAGCAAAACCAACAGGTTTAGCAATCAGCCCCAGCATTTT
TRBJ1-3 . TRBV5-1 . CASSLGDSGNTIYF TGCGCCAGCAGCTTGGGCGACTCTGGAAACACCATATATTTT
TRBJ1-5 . TRBV3-1/TRBV3-2 . CASSQNSQPQHF TGTGCCAGCAGCCAAAACAGCCAGCCCCAGCATTTT
TRBJ2-1 . TRBV11-2 . CASRTLEGGGYEQFF TGTGCCAGCAGAACCCTGGAGGGAGGGGGGTATGAGCAGTTCTTC
TRBJ2-7 TRBD2 TRBV19 . CASSMTSGAYEQYF TGTGCCAGTAGTATGACTAGCGGTGCCTACGAGCAGTACTTC
TRBJ2-1 TRBD2 TRBV7-8 . CASSLVGGGANEQFF TGTGCCAGCAGCTTAGTTGGCGGGGGGGCCAATGAGCAGTTCTTC
TRBJ1-4 . TRBV5-1 . CASSLGGLVGSEKLFF TGCGCCAGCAGCTTGGGGGGACTCGTTGGGTCTGAAAAACTGTTTTTT
TRBJ2-1 TRBD2 TRBV4-3 . CASSQAERGFNNEQFF TGCGCCAGCAGCCAAGCCGAGCGGGGGTTCAACAATGAGCAGTTCTTC
TRBJ2-7 . TRBV5-4 few CASSSIRTGDEQYF TGTGCCAGCAGCTCCATCCGGACGGGGGATGAGCAGTACTTC